Listed here are 3 T cell receptor beta chains from one sample, sequenced in a study of T cells in Graves' hyperthyroidism and ophthalmopathy (dated by TCRdb to the late 2010s). Library construction relied on multiplex PCR. For sequencing, an Illumina HiSeq 2000 was employed. Amplification of TCR beta CDR3 regions was carried out from RNA transcripts. A first-round RT-PCR of the TCR CDR3 used the HTBI primer set with the Qiagen OneStep RT-PCR kit. TCRdb itself trimmed the public reads at Q25 with fastp, ran MiXCR and retained productive beta chains. Rows with one shared CDR3 protein collapse into an entry with the most common genes and DNA. Here the sample has about 600,000 distinct CDR3 sequences; about a sixth occur a single time. Around 3.5% of the sample is taken by the ten largest. Source material: blood. These TCRs come from a woman aged 35 to 49 with Graves' ophthalmopathy.

A word on this clonotype: Just one base apart from a much larger clone, this may be a read error. The chain couples TRBV7-9 to TRBJ1-2, with a tentative D call TRBD1 (5 bases). The germline V gene encodes CDR1 SEHNR and CDR2 FQNEAQ (reference sequence). The CDR3 contains 13 residues. In DNA, the CDR3 is TGTGCCAGCATCTTAGCACAGGCTTATGGCTACACCTTC. Protein sequence: CASILAQAYGYTF.

The chain combines TRBV7-4 with TRBJ2-5, with D maybe TRBD1 (6 bases). Germline CDR1 SGHVT, CDR2 SQSDAQ. CDR3 length: 14 amino acids. The ends were cut back, 6 bases at V and 5 bases at J, with 16 bases in the middle. DNA for the CDR3: TGTGCCAGCAGGGGGGCATTTGGAACTGAGACCCAGTACTTC. This gives the protein CASRGAFGTETQYF.

At least ten counts were recorded for this clonotype. The CDR3 coding sequence is TGTGCCAGCAAACCGACAGGGCCCCTTGACTACGAGCAGTACTTC. It encodes CASKPTGPLDYEQYF. The genes are TRBV28 and TRBJ2-7, with 7 bases aligning to TRBD1. J gave up 3 bases and V 7 bases, and 12 bases lay outside the gene matches. Germline V gene lookup returns CDR1 MDHEN and CDR2 SYDVKM. This CDR3 has 15 residues. Full variable domain (outside the CDR3, taken from reference TRBV28 and TRBJ2-7): DVKVTQSSRYLVKRTGEKVFLECVQDMDHENMFWYRQDPGLGLRLIYFSYDVKMKEKGDIPEGYSVSREKKERFSLILESASTNQTSMYLCASKPTGPLDYEQYFGPGTRLTVT.